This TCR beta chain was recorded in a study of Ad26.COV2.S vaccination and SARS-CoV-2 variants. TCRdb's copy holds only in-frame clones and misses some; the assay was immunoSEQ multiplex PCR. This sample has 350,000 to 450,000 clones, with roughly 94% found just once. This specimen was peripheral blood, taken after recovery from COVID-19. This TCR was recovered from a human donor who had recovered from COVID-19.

This CDR3 is CASSIIGGPNNEQFF. CDR3 DNA sequence: TGTGCCAGTAGTATAATAGGGGGACCAAACAATGAGCAGTTCTTC. The chain employs TRBV19 and TRBJ2-1, with a weak D call TRBD1 (6 bases). This CDR3 has 15 residues. Trimming left V 2 bases short and J 5 bases short, with 13 bases between. The germline V gene encodes CDR1 LNHDA and CDR2 SQIVND (reference sequence). The entire variable domain, with the rest obtained from reference TRBV19 and TRBJ2-1, is as follows: DGGITQSPKYLFRKEGQNVTLSCEQNLNHDAMYWYRQDPGQGLRLIYYSQIVNDFQKGDIAEGYSVSREKKESFPLTVTSAQKNPTAFYLCASSIIGGPNNEQFFGPGTRLTVL.